The following is a T cell receptor beta chain sequence with its context. The antigen remains undetermined. CDR1 SGHDN and CDR2 FVKESK come from the germline V gene. Trimming removed 0 bases from V and 10 bases from J, with 15 bases in between. The CDR3 is made up of 14 amino acids. Method: immunoSEQ multiplex PCR; TCRdb's copy keeps in-frame clones and lacks some. The sample lists thousands of clones, approximately 96% occurring once. The entry originates in a study of T cell clonotyping in hematopoietic cell transplantation. Broader study findings: Graft donor and pretransplant recipient Inverse Simpson Index values predicted broader posttransplant TCR diversity.

The receptor was derived from a male patient aged 70-85 years who had an allogeneic stem cell transplant from an unrelated donor, so T cells may come from the graft donor. Some clones in this sample may be carry-over from other donors' samples. J is TRBJ1-1 and V is TRBV14; D gene unclear. This specimen consisted of peripheral blood mononuclear cells, obtained 30 days after allogeneic stem cell transplant. The CDR3 here is CASSQDRRIRVAFF. The DNA of the CDR3 is TGTGCCAGCAGCCAAGATAGAAGGATCCGGGTAGCTTTCTTT.